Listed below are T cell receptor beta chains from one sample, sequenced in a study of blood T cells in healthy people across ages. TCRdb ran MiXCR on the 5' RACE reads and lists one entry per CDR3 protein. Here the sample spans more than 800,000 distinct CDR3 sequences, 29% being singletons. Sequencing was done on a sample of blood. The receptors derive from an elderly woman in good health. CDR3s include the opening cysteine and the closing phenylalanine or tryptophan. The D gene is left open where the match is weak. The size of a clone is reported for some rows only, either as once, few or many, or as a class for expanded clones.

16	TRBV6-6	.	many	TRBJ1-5	TGTGCCAGCAGTTCCCCTGACAGAGGAAGTAATCAGCCCCAGCATTTT	CASSSPDRGSNQPQHF
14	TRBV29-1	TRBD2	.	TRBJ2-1	TGCAGCGTTGAACCCTCGGGAGGGCCAAATGAGCAGTTCTTC	CSVEPSGGPNEQFF
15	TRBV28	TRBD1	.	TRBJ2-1	TGTGCCAGCAGACTTCCCAGGGGGCCAGGGGAGACCCAGTTCTTC	CASRLPRGPGETQFF
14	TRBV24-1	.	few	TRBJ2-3	TGTGCCACCAGTGATCGACAGGTCCCAGATACGCAGTATTTT	CATSDRQVPDTQYF
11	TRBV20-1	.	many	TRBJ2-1	TGCAGTGCTAGGATGGTAAATGAGCAGTTCTTC	CSARMVNEQFF
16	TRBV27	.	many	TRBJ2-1	TGTGCCAGCAGTTCCCCAGGCAGGGACGGAGGCAATGAGCAGTTCTTC	CASSSPGRDGGNEQFF
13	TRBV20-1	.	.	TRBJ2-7	TGCAGTGCAAAGGGTCAAAAGGACTACGAGCAGTACTTC	CSAKGQKDYEQYF
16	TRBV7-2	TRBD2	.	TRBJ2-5	TGTGCCAGCAGCCAGGGTACCGGGACTAAAACCCACGAGCAGTACTTT	CASSQGTGTKTHEQYF
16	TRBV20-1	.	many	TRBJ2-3	TGCAGTGCTAGACGAAATAATAGGCCAGGCACAGATACGCAGTATTTT	CSARRNNRPGTDTQYF
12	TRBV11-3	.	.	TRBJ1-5	TGTGCCAGCAGCTTAGTAGGATCAGTCCAACATTTT	CASSLVGSVQHF
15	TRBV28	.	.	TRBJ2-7	TGTGCCAGCAGTTTCGACACTGGCGGTTCCTTGGAGCAGTACTTC	CASSFDTGGSLEQYF
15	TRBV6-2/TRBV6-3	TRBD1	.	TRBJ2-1	TGTGCCCAAACAATGGCCTACAGGGGCACTAATGAGCAGTTCTTC	CAQTMAYRGTNEQFF
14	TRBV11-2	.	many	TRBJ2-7	TGCGCCAGCAGCTTGGAGGGGTTCTCCTACGAGCAGTACTTC	CASSLEGFSYEQYF
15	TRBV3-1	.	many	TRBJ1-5	TGTGCCAGCAGCCAAGGAGGACCGCCCAATCAGCCCCAGCATTTT	CASSQGGPPNQPQHF
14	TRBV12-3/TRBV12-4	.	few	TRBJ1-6	TGTGCCAGCAGCCAGACAGGTCCGAATTCACCCCTCCACTTT	CASSQTGPNSPLHF
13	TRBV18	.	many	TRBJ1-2	TGTGCCAGCTCACCATCGCAGGGAGGTGGCTACACCTTC	CASSPSQGGGYTF
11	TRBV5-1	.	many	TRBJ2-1	TGCGCCAGCAGCTTGAACGATGAGCAGTTCTTC	CASSLNDEQFF
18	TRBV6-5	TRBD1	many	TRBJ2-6	TGTGCCAGCAGTTATAAGCACAGGGGATTCTCTGGGGCCAACGTCCTGACTTTC	CASSYKHRGFSGANVLTF
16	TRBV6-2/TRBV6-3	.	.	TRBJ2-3	TGTGCCAGCAGACCCTTCGGGGGCCTAAGGACAGATACGCAGTATTTT	CASRPFGGLRTDTQYF
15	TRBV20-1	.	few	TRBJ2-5	TGCAGTGCTAGAGGGACTATACGAGGCATGGAGACCCAGTACTTC	CSARGTIRGMETQYF
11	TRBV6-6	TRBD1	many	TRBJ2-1	TGTGCCAGCAGTGACAGGGTCACCCAGTTCTTC	CASSDRVTQFF
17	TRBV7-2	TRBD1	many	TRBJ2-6	TGTGCCAGCAGCTTAAGGGACAGGGCGACCGGGGCCAACGTCCTGACTTTC	CASSLRDRATGANVLTF
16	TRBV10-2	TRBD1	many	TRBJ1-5	TGCGCCAGCAGTGAGTCGAACAGGGGAACTTATCAGCCCCAGCATTTT	CASSESNRGTYQPQHF
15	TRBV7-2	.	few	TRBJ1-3	TGTGCCAGCAGCCAAGCCCAGGGAGGTACAAACACCATATATTTT	CASSQAQGGTNTIYF
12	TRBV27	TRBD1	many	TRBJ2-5	TGTGCCAGCAGTCAACAGGGGAAGACCCAGTACTTC	CASSQQGKTQYF
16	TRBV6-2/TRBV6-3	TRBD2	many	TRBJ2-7	TGTGCCAGCAGTAAGACCGGGACTAGCCTTTCCTACGAGCAGTACTTC	CASSKTGTSLSYEQYF
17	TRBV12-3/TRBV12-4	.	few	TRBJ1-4	TGTGCCAGCAGTTTAGGACAGCTGATTGCAACTAATGAAAAACTGTTTTTT	CASSLGQLIATNEKLFF
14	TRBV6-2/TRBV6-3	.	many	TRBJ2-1	TGTGCCAGCAGTTACTACGGGGAGAACAATGAGCAGTTCTTC	CASSYYGENNEQFF
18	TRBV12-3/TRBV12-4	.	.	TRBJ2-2	TGTGCCAGCAGTTTCCTTTGGGCTTTCACTAGGAACACCGGGGAGCTGTTTTTT	CASSFLWAFTRNTGELFF
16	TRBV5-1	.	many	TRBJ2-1	TGCGCCAGCAGCTTGGGACAGGTTAGCTCCTACAATGAGCAGTTCTTC	CASSLGQVSSYNEQFF
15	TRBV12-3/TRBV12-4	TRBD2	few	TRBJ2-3	TGTGCCAGCAGTTTTAGCGGGGGGGCGAAAGATACGCGGTATTTT	CASSFSGGAKDTRYF
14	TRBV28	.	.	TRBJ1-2	TGTGCCAGCAGTTTTTCGGGATTTAACTATGGCTACACCTTC	CASSFSGFNYGYTF
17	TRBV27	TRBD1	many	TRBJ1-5	TGTGCCAGCAGCCCCGGGACAGGGGGCGCGGGCAATCAGCCCCAGCATTTT	CASSPGTGGAGNQPQHF
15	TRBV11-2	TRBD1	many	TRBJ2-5	TGTGCCAGCAGGGGGGCCGGGACAGGGGGAGAGACCCAGTACTTC	CASRGAGTGGETQYF
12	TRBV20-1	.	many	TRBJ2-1	TGCAGTGCTAGTCTACGGTACAATGAGCAGTTCTTC	CSASLRYNEQFF
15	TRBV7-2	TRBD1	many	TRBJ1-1	TGTGCCAGCAGCTTAGGGGGACAGGGGTGGACTGAAGCTTTCTTT	CASSLGGQGWTEAFF
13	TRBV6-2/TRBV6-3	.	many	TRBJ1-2	TGTGCCAGCAGTTACGGGACTTGGGATGGCTACACCTTC	CASSYGTWDGYTF
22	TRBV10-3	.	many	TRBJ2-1	TGTGCCATCAGTGCCGGGACAGGGGACCGACTCGCTAGCGGGGGGTCCTACAATGAGCAGTTCTTC	CAISAGTGDRLASGGSYNEQFF
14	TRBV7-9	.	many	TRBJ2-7	TGTGCCAGCAGCCACCTAGAGGGGTCCTACGAGCAGTACTTC	CASSHLEGSYEQYF
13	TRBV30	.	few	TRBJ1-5	TGTGCCTGGAGTGTACGTCCGAATCAGCCCCAGCATTTT	CAWSVRPNQPQHF
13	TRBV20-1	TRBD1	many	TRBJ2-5	TGCAGTGCGGGCAGGGGGCGGGAAGAGACCCAGTACTTC	CSAGRGREETQYF